This passage covers 18 T cell receptor beta chains from one sample sequenced in a study of tumor-infiltrating lymphocytes in primary liver carcinoma. A primer matching the constant region was used to make TCR beta cDNA from 500 ng of total RNA. Sequencing libraries for TCR beta derived from three nested multiplex PCR rounds that used slightly modified ARM-PCR. Each of the first two PCR rounds ran nine to ten cycles with TRBV1-TRBV30 forward and C-beta reverse primers. TCRdb independently ran MiXCR on the multiplex PCR reads; one entry per CDR3 protein. The sample includes about 200,000 distinct CDR3 sequences, 85% of them seen just once. Co-extraction yielded RNA and DNA from around 20-30 mg of unsorted bulk tissue. The sample comprised tumor tissue from primary liver carcinoma. These receptors all come from a middle-aged man with primary liver carcinoma and hepatitis B virus infection.

This clonotype was seen many times. J is TRBJ2-7 and V is TRBV6-1, with D hard to call. The CDR3 is 11 amino acids. Germline V gene data show CDR1 as MNHNS and CDR2 as SASEGT. Trimming pared 10 bases from V and 4 bases from J, leaving 11 bases between. The chain's CDR3 is CATSPQYEQYF. Here the CDR3 DNA reads TGTGCCACCAGCCCTCAGTACGAGCAGTACTTC.

The chain joins TRBV11-2 to TRBJ2-1; 8 bases align to TRBD2. The germline CDR1 and CDR2 sequences are SGHAT and FQNNGV. Trimming cost V 1 base and J 16 bases; bases outside gene matches: 18. CDR3 length: 16 amino acids. The CDR3 region is CASSLVIGRVVNGHFF. The CDR3 DNA sequence: TGTGCCAGCAGCTTAGTGATCGGGAGGGTTGTAAATGGGCACTTCTTC.

The V call is TRBV11-2, the J call TRBJ1-5, with TRBD1 as a possible D gene (6 bases). The CDR3 covers 16 residues. The V and J ends lost 5 bases and 4 bases respectively, with 18 bases between them. Germline V CDR1 and CDR2: SGHAT, FQNNGV. The CDR3 DNA reads TGTGCCAGCAGCCTAAAAGGAGGACAGACTAATCAGCCCCAGCATTTT. Protein sequence: CASSLKGGQTNQPQHF.

The chain recombines TRBV20-1 with TRBJ2-7; 9 nucleotides line up with TRBD1. V lost 6 bases to trimming and J lost 7 bases; unmatched junction nucleotides: 7. This CDR3 contains 12 residues. Germline CDR1 DFQATT, CDR2 SNEGSKA (reference sequence). CDR3 loop: CSATGGAREQYF. In DNA form, the CDR3 reads TGCAGTGCAACAGGGGGCGCGAGGGAGCAGTACTTC.

The chain employs TRBV6-5 and TRBJ2-6, with D maybe TRBD2 (5 bases). CDR3 length: 17 amino acids. V dropped 2 bases and J dropped 10 bases, with 21 bases sitting between them. The germline V gene encodes CDR1 MNHEY and CDR2 SVGAGI. This CDR3 is CASSYGGSSSGSNVLTF. DNA of the CDR3: TGTGCCAGCAGTTACGGAGGCAGTTCCTCTGGGTCGAACGTCCTGACTTTC.

This clonotype appeared a single time. This may come from a read error, since a much larger clone is one base off. The chain combines TRBV7-9 with TRBJ2-7; TRBD1 aligns across 8 bases. The V segment lost 5 bases and the J segment 5 bases; nucleotides outside the gene matches: 5. Looked up from germline, CDR1 is SEHNR and CDR2 is FQNEAQ (reference sequence). The CDR3 is made up of 13 amino acids. DNA of the CDR3: TGTGCCAGCAGCCTTACGACAGGGGACGAGCAGTACTTC. Its protein product is CASSLTTGDEQYF.

This chain uses TRBV5-6 with TRBJ2-5, with a possible D match to TRBD2 (5 bases). The length of the CDR3 is 14 residues. Germline V CDR1 and CDR2: SGHDT, YYEEEE. V gave up 2 bases and J gave up 1 base, with 9 bases separating them. In DNA, the CDR3 is TGTGCCAGCAGCTTAGAGACTACCCAAGAGACCCAGTACTTC. This codes for CASSLETTQETQYF.

This chain joins TRBV4-1 and TRBJ2-4, with unresolved D. From germline, CDR1 is MGHRA and CDR2 YSYEKL. The CDR3 covers 15 residues. The CDR3: CDNSPVLQKGNIQYF. CDR3 DNA: TGCGACAACAGCCCAGTCTTACAGAAAGGAAACATTCAGTACTTC.

As to this clonotype: No conserved phenylalanine or tryptophan is present at the end of the CDR3, so a read error is the likely explanation. The chain has TRBV6-6 and TRBJ2-7; possibly TRBD2 for D (6 bases). Germline CDR1 and CDR2: MNHNY and SVGAGI (reference sequence). This CDR3 comprises 14 residues. Deletions cut 9 bases from V and 0 bases from J, with 15 bases between. CDR3 sequence reads: CASRTISGSYEQYI. Here the CDR3 DNA reads TGTGCCAGTAGAACGATTAGCGGCTCCTACGAGCAGTACATC.

This clonotype was seen a few times. The junction departs from the called germline gene at one end, perhaps through a read error. The chain has TRBV2 and TRBJ2-5, with 10 bases that match TRBD2. The CDR3 has 14 amino acids. Germline loops: CDR1 SNHLY, CDR2 FYNNEI. Written as DNA, the CDR3 is TGTGCCAGCAACGGACTAGCGGCCCAAGAGACCCAGTGCTTC. Protein product: CASNGLAAQETQCF.

On this clonotype: The junction departs from the called germline gene at one end, perhaps through a read error. This chain joins TRBV12-3 or TRBV12-4 and TRBJ2-3, with D perhaps being TRBD1 or TRBD2 (6 bases each). This CDR3 contains 16 residues. The DNA of the CDR3 is TGTGCCAGCAGCCGCCTAAGACTGGGGGGCACAGATACTCAGTATTTT. This encodes CASSRLRLGGTDTQYF.

V is TRBV11-2 and J is TRBJ2-4, with D possibly being TRBD1 or TRBD2 (5 bases each). The CDR3 is made up of 17 amino acids. With 0 bases removed from V and 16 bases from J, the gap between germline ends came to 28 bases. The germline V gene encodes CDR1 SGHAT and CDR2 FQNNGV. As DNA, the CDR3 is TGTGCCAGCAGCTTAGACCAGACAGCTCTAGCCAAAAACATTCCCTACTTC. It is translated as CASSLDQTALAKNIPYF.

The V and J genes are TRBV2 and TRBJ2-1; D may be TRBD2 (5 bases). This CDR3 has 13 residues. Germline V CDR1 and CDR2: SNHLY, FYNNEI. CDR3 in amino acids: CAAPLFGDNEQFF. DNA for the CDR3: TGTGCAGCACCCCTTTTCGGGGACAATGAGCAGTTCTTC. Based on the CDR3 plus reference TRBV2 and TRBJ2-1, the full variable domain is EPEVTQTPSHQVTQMGQEVILRCVPISNHLYFYWYRQILGQKVEFLVSFYNNEISEKSEIFDDQFSVERPDGSNFTLKIRSTKLEDSAMYFCAAPLFGDNEQFFGPGTRLTVL.

A remark on this clonotype: Mismatch with germline at one junction end may stem from a read error. This chain joins TRBV29-1 and TRBJ1-2; 7 nucleotides agree with TRBD1. Germline CDR1 is SQVTM and CDR2 is ANQGSEA. The CDR3 is made up of 14 amino acids. The DNA for the CDR3 is TGCAGCGTCCTCCCTGACAGGGACAAGAATGGCCACACCTTC. It is translated as CSVLPDRDKNGHTF.

In this sample, this clonotype turned up once. This chain links TRBV12-3 or TRBV12-4 with TRBJ2-7; D may be TRBD2 (5 bases). Trimming left V 3 bases short and J 3 bases short, with 12 bases between. This CDR3 has 14 residues. In DNA, the CDR3 is TGTGCCAGCAGTTTGTTAGCTGGAGGCTACGAGCAGTACGTC. The encoded protein is CASSLLAGGYEQYV.

A note on this clonotype: The germline gene is not matched at one end of the junction; a read error may be the cause. V is TRBV11-3 and J is TRBJ2-2; 7 bases fit TRBD2. Germline lookup yields CDR1 SGHNT and CDR2 YENEEA. This CDR3 contains 16 residues. Written as DNA, the CDR3 is TGTGCCAGCAGCCCAGGACTAGTGGGCTACACCCGGGAGCTGTTTTTT. It is translated as CASSPGLVGYTRELFF.

In the case of this clonotype: One junction end does not reproduce the germline sequence, and a read error may be involved. V and J are TRBV5-6 and TRBJ2-2, with a possible D match to TRBD2 (5 bases). Germline V gene data show CDR1 as SGHDT and CDR2 as YYEEEE. CDR3 length: 13 residues. CDR3 sequence: CTSSSRNTGELFF. The CDR3 coding sequence is TGTACCAGCAGCTCGCGGAATACCGGGGAGTTGTTTTTT.

This rearrangement joins TRBV11-1 to TRBJ2-1; a possible D gene is TRBD2 (5 bases). Deletions cut 8 bases from V and 7 bases from J, with 27 bases between. Germline V lookup: CDR1 SGHAT, CDR2 FQDESV (reference sequence). The CDR3 runs 17 residues. This chain's CDR3 is CASGSNGMSRFFNEQFF. DNA for the CDR3: TGTGCCAGCGGCTCAAACGGGATGAGTAGGTTTTTTAATGAGCAGTTCTTC.